This passage covers 13 T cell receptor beta chains from one sample sequenced in a study of vaccination effects on CD4 cells after COVID-19. These receptors lack a known antigen. With around ten days of culture completed, CD4+ T cells were isolated. Sequencing used immunoSEQ multiplex PCR; TCRdb keeps in-frame clones, though not all of them. The sample shows around 26,000 clones, less than 75% of them seen only once. The sequences come from CD4+ T cells from PBMCs cultured without peptide, collected before COVID-19 vaccination. These receptors were obtained from a human donor who received a COVID-19 vaccine.

The chain has TRBV19 and TRBJ2-2; D uncertain. This CDR3 has 16 amino acids. V gave up 4 bases and J gave up 4 bases, with 16 bases separating them. Germline CDR1 and CDR2: LNHDA and SQIVND (reference sequence). The CDR3 DNA reads as TGTGCCAGTAGTAACACGGGCGGATTGGGCACCGGGGAGCTGTTTTTT. It encodes CASSNTGGLGTGELFF.

This clone has just one count. The chain uses TRBV6-1 and TRBJ1-3, with D maybe TRBD1 (6 bases). Trimming stripped 3 bases from V and 3 bases from J, with 18 bases between. CDR1 is MNHNS, CDR2 SASEGT, per germline. The CDR3 contains 17 residues. The CDR3 loop is CASSDMLGQKGGNTIYF. In DNA form, the CDR3 reads TGTGCCAGCAGTGATATGCTTGGACAGAAGGGTGGAAACACCATATATTTT.

This clone appeared a single time. Here the CDR3 reads CASSRADRGYYEQYF. In nucleotides, the CDR3 is TGTGCCAGCAGTCGCGCAGACAGGGGCTACTACGAGCAGTACTTC. The V call is TRBV6-5, the J call TRBJ2-7, with 8 bases aligning to TRBD1. CDR1 and CDR2 from the germline V gene are MNHEY and SVGAGI. CDR3 length equals 15 residues. With 5 bases clipped from V and 3 bases from J, the junction kept 9 bases outside the gene matches.

The rearrangement joins TRBV6-5 to TRBJ2-2, with D possibly matching TRBD1 (8 bases). Trimming shortened V by 6 bases and J by 2 bases, and 13 bases separated the two germline ends. There are 15 residues in the CDR3. Per the germline V gene, CDR1 is MNHEY and CDR2 is SVGAGI. CDR3 nucleotide sequence: TGTGCCAGCAGAGACAGGGGACTAAACACCGGGGAGCTGTTTTTT. Its translation: CASRDRGLNTGELFF.

This clone is deemed medium-sized. This chain links TRBV6-5 with TRBJ2-7; D possibly corresponds to TRBD1 (6 bases). Trimming took off 2 bases at V and 2 bases at J, with 13 bases between the two ends. The CDR3 loop spans 15 amino acids. Germline V gives CDR1 MNHEY, CDR2 SVGAGI. This CDR3 is CASSYTRTVTYEQYF. The CDR3 nucleotides read TGTGCCAGCAGTTACACTCGGACAGTTACCTACGAGCAGTACTTC.

The CDR3 DNA is TGTGCCAGCAGCCCGCTAGCGGGCACCGGGGAGCTGTTTTTT. Amino acids: CASSPLAGTGELFF. The chain recombines TRBV7-2 with TRBJ2-2; 8 nucleotides line up with TRBD2. After removal of 5 bases from V and 4 bases from J, the junction contained 3 bases not matched to a gene. The CDR3 is 14 amino acids. Germline lookup yields CDR1 SGHTA and CDR2 FQGNSA.

V and J are TRBV30 and TRBJ1-6, with D uncertain. The CDR3 has 13 amino acids. The germline gives CDR1 GTSNPN, CDR2 SVGIG (reference sequence). Trimming pared 4 bases from V and 10 bases from J, leaving 14 bases between. This CDR3 is CAWMGEGWSPLHF. The CDR3 nucleotides are TGTGCCTGGATGGGAGAGGGCTGGTCACCCCTCCACTTT.

V usage is TRBV6-6 and J usage is TRBJ2-7, with 7 bases lining up with TRBD1. The CDR3 is 13 residues long. Trimming cost V 5 bases and J 4 bases; bases outside gene matches: 5. CDR1 MNHNY and CDR2 SVGAGI come from the germline V gene (reference sequence). CDR3 amino acids: CASSSRDSYEQYF. For the CDR3, the DNA is TGTGCCAGCAGTAGCCGGGACAGTTACGAGCAGTACTTC.

This chain links TRBV7-9 with TRBJ1-2; D uncertain. V lost 5 bases and J 0 bases, leaving 16 bases between the germline ends. This CDR3 is built from 16 residues. Germline assignment: CDR1 SEHNR and CDR2 FQNEAQ (reference sequence). The CDR3 is CASSPAAGGSNYGYTF. The CDR3 bases are TGTGCCAGCAGCCCAGCGGCCGGCGGCTCTAACTATGGCTACACCTTC.

CDR3 coding DNA: TGTGCCAGCAGCCAAGAAGGATCGGGAAGAAATGGCTACACCTTC. This translates into CASSQEGSGRNGYTF. The J gene is TRBJ1-2, the V gene TRBV4-2; no clear D gene. Between the trimmed V and J ends, which lost 0 bases and 6 bases, there was a span of 14 bases. CDR1 LGHNA and CDR2 YNFKEQ come from the germline V gene. This CDR3 has 15 residues.

The rearrangement uses TRBV25-1 and TRBJ1-4; unclear D gene. V shed 1 base and J shed 0 bases, with 9 bases lying between them. The CDR3 loop spans 16 amino acids. CDR1 and CDR2 from the germline V gene are MGHDK and SYGVNS. The CDR3 DNA reads TGTGCCAGCAGTGAATTGCGGTCTTCAACTAATGAAAAACTGTTTTTT. Its translation is CASSELRSSTNEKLFF.

This chain connects TRBV2 to TRBJ1-1, with 8 bases identical to TRBD1. From germline, CDR1 is SNHLY and CDR2 FYNNEI. The CDR3 loop spans 13 amino acids. Trimming at V came to 5 bases and at J to 7 bases, leaving 6 bases not matched to a gene. CDR3 DNA: TGTGCCAGCAGTCTTGACAGGGGTAGTGAAGCTTTCTTT. This encodes CASSLDRGSEAFF. Full variable domain (outside the CDR3, taken from reference TRBV2 and TRBJ1-1): EPEVTQTPSHQVTQMGQEVILRCVPISNHLYFYWYRQILGQKVEFLVSFYNNEISEKSEIFDDQFSVERPDGSNFTLKIRSTKLEDSAMYFCASSLDRGSEAFFGQGTRLTVV.

The genes are TRBV28 and TRBJ1-5, with 7 nucleotides matching TRBD1. V lost 5 bases and J lost 1; bases outside the gene matches: 5. The CDR3 has 15 residues. Per the germline V gene, CDR1 is MDHEN and CDR2 is SYDVKM. The CDR3 loop reads CASSMMTGSNQPQHF. The CDR3 DNA follows: TGTGCCAGCAGTATGATGACAGGGAGCAATCAGCCCCAGCATTTT. Together with reference TRBV28 and TRBJ1-5, the CDR3 gives the full variable domain: DVKVTQSSRYLVKRTGEKVFLECVQDMDHENMFWYRQDPGLGLRLIYFSYDVKMKEKGDIPEGYSVSREKKERFSLILESASTNQTSMYLCASSMMTGSNQPQHFGDGTRLSIL.